The 9 T cell receptor beta chains presented below share a single source sample, sequenced in a study of blood T cell repertoires in COVID-19. Assay used: immunoSEQ multiplex PCR; TCRdb lists only in-frame clones, some missing. The sample contains roughly 230,000 clones, about 93% of which appear only once. The sequenced sample consisted of peripheral blood. The receptors were sampled from a man aged 25-45 years with COVID-19, enrolled during active disease.

This sequence joins TRBV5-6 and TRBJ2-7, with D possibly TRBD2 on 6 matching bases. Germline CDR1 reads SGHDT; CDR2 reads YYEEEE. V was clipped by 0 bases and J by 5 bases, with 18 bases between them. The CDR3 is 16 amino acids. This CDR3 is CASSLEKGGPGHEQYF. The CDR3 region has the DNA TGTGCCAGCAGCTTGGAAAAGGGAGGCCCCGGCCACGAGCAGTACTTC.

The chain couples TRBV11-1 to TRBJ1-2, with 7 nucleotides matching TRBD1. This CDR3 has 15 amino acids. With V trimmed by 7 bases and J by 3 bases, 11 bases remained unmatched. CDR1 and CDR2 (germline): SGHAT, FQDESV (reference sequence). The CDR3 sequence is CASTKSAGTDYGYTF. For the CDR3, the DNA is TGTGCCAGCACCAAAAGCGCCGGGACAGACTATGGCTACACCTTC. Full variable domain (rest looked up from reference TRBV11-1 and TRBJ1-2): EAEVAQSPRYKITEKSQAVAFWCDPISGHATLYWYRQILGQGPELLVQFQDESVVDDSQLPKDRFSAERLKGVDSTLKIQPAELGDSAMYLCASTKSAGTDYGYTFGSGTRLTVV.

Here the CDR3 DNA reads TGTGCCAGCAGCCCGGGACTAGCGGCCTACAATGAGCAGTTCTTC. Amino acids: CASSPGLAAYNEQFF. The rearrangement joins TRBV2 to TRBJ2-1, with 11 bases aligning to TRBD2. The CDR3 totals 15 residues. Germline trimming cut 6 bases from V and 2 bases from J; bases unmatched to any gene: 3. Germline CDR1 is SNHLY and CDR2 is FYNNEI.

A word on this clone: This sample includes further DNA sequences coding for the same CDR3. The CDR3 sequence: CASSPRDSPLHF. DNA for the CDR3: TGTGCCAGCTCACCCAGGGATTCACCCCTCCACTTT. This chain joins TRBV18 and TRBJ1-6; D possibly corresponds to TRBD1 (5 bases). Trimming took off 3 bases at V and 8 bases at J, with 5 bases between the two ends. The germline V gene encodes CDR1 KGHSH and CDR2 LQKENI. The CDR3 is 12 amino acids.

V is TRBV18 and J is TRBJ1-3; TRBD1 might be the D (6 bases). The V end was cut by 1 base, the J end by 4 bases, with 11 bases between. This CDR3 comprises 15 residues. The germline V gene encodes CDR1 KGHSH and CDR2 LQKENI. CDR3 nucleotide sequence: TGTGCCAGCTCACCACTGGGGGCAGAGGGAAACACCATATATTTT. It codes for CASSPLGAEGNTIYF.

V gene TRBV18 combines with J gene TRBJ2-1; 9 bases line up with TRBD2. Germline loops: CDR1 KGHSH, CDR2 LQKENI. There are 15 residues in the CDR3. Losses at the gene ends were 2 bases for V and 9 bases for J; bases not matched to a gene: 8. The CDR3 protein is CASSPNVVAGVEQFF. CDR3 DNA sequence: TGTGCCAGCTCACCAAATGTTGTAGCGGGGGTTGAGCAGTTCTTC.

This chain connects TRBV10-3 to TRBJ2-1; a possible D gene is TRBD1 (8 bases). Germline V gene data show CDR1 as ENHRY and CDR2 as SYGVKD. The CDR3 has 15 amino acids. Trimming shortened V by 4 bases and J by 6 bases, and 16 bases separated the two germline ends. The CDR3 DNA reads TGTGCCATCAGTGCCACAGGGGGGGGGATCAATGAGCAGTTCTTC. This gives the protein CAISATGGGINEQFF.

The rearrangement links TRBV5-6 to TRBJ1-5, with a tentative D call TRBD1 (6 bases). V lost 2 bases, J lost 4 bases, and 10 bases lay in between. Germline-derived CDR1 and CDR2 are SGHDT and YYEEEE. The CDR3 is 14 amino acids. Written as DNA, the CDR3 is TGTGCCAGCAGCTTCCAGGGGCCAAATCAGCCCCAGCATTTT. It specifies CASSFQGPNQPQHF.

This clone has only a few counts. This sequence joins TRBV25-1 and TRBJ1-5; no clear D. The CDR3 sequence is 15 residues long. Germline assignment: CDR1 MGHDK and CDR2 SYGVNS. V was shortened by 5 bases and J by 2 bases, with 13 bases between the two germline ends. In nucleotides, the CDR3 is TGTGCCAGCAGTTCCCGGGCGGGTGGCAATCAGCCCCAGCATTTT. Amino acids: CASSSRAGGNQPQHF.